This TCR beta chain came from a study of blood T cell repertoires in COVID-19. Assay: immunoSEQ multiplex PCR; the TCRdb copy retains only in-frame clones and omits some. Among 300,000 or so clones, 85% were seen once, and the ten largest hold around 3.9%. CDR1 and CDR2 (germline): SEHNR, FQNEAQ (reference sequence). The germline V and J ends were trimmed by 7 bases and 1 base, with 14 bases remaining between them. The CDR3 spans 14 residues. This chain connects TRBV7-9 to TRBJ2-7; D unresolved. This clonotype was obtained from a woman between 50 and 59 years old with active or convalescent COVID-19. The sequencing input was peripheral blood. The DNA for the CDR3 is TGTGCCAGCAACTCCGACTCCCGATCCTACGAGCAGTACTTC. It codes for CASNSDSRSYEQYF.